This T cell receptor (beta chain) was documented in a study of T cell responses to AZD1222 COVID-19 vaccine. Findings of the study overall: Reports indicate that nearly half of spike-specific TCRs are directed at unmutated variant regions. Most donors were white British, females outnumbered males, and clonal diversity was possibly underestimated. Baseline serostatus was positive in only six AZD1222 recipients. Vaccine-associated CD4 TCRs spanned spike, dominant at 160-218 and 743-854.

As concerns this clone: Antigen: not known.

This CDR3 region has 13 residues. The germline CDR1 and CDR2 sequences are SQVTM and ANQGSEA. V was cut by 4 bases and J by 0 bases, with 10 bases left in between. Profiled with immunoSEQ multiplex PCR; TCRdb holds only in-frame clones, not every one. The sample has fewer than 200,000 clones; 75% to 90% are singletons. The chain couples TRBV29-1 to TRBJ2-7; D is perhaps TRBD2 (6 bases). Sequenced here: peripheral blood, sampled 28 days after the second dose of the MenACWY control vaccine. The source is an adult who received the MenACWY meningococcal vaccine as a control. CDR3 sequence (DNA): TGCAGCGTTGGGGGACTTGCCTCCTACGAGCAGTACTTC. Translation gives CSVGGLASYEQYF.